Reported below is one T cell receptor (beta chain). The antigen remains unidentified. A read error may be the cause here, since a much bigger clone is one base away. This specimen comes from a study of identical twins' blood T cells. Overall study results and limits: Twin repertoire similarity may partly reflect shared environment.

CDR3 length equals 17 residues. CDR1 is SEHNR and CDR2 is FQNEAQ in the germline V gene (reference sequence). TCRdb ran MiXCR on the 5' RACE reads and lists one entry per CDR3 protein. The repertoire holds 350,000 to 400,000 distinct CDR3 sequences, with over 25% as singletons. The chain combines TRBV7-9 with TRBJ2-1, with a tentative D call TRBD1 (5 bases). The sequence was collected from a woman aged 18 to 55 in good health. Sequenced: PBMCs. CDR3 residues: CASSLEVRASSFNEQFF. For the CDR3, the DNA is TGTGCCAGCAGCTTAGAGGTCAGGGCCAGCTCCTTCAATGAGCAGTTCTTC.